Given below is one T cell receptor beta chain in context. These data originate in a study of shared clonotypes between healthy human individuals. Study in general: The study drew on two women and a few men aged 18 to 49 as donors.

Germline V gene data show CDR1 as LNHDA and CDR2 as SQIVND (reference sequence). The length of the CDR3 is 14 residues. Trimming pared 5 bases from V and 3 bases from J, leaving 10 bases between. Once extracted for a subset, genomic DNA was divided evenly among several immunoSEQ plates. In the source study's methods: Junction-only sequences produced by ImmunoSEQ had no quality scores, so filtering differed. TCRdb's copy holds only in-frame clones and misses some; the assay was immunoSEQ multiplex PCR. V, J and clone size were drawn from that table, and D and trimming were deduced from the DNA. The repertoire holds about 180,000 clones, with around 93% as singletons.

Sample: naive CD4+ T cells sorted from blood. The subset was: CD45RA+ positively selected. The sequence came from a woman in her 30s in good health. V usage is TRBV19 and J usage is TRBJ2-2, with D perhaps being TRBD1 or TRBD2 (5 bases each). The CDR3 sequence is CASSGQGHTGELFF. The CDR3, as DNA: TGTGCCAGTAGTGGGCAGGGACACACCGGGGAGCTGTTTTTT.